This T cell receptor beta chain was documented in a study of shared clonotypes between healthy human individuals (dated by TCRdb to between 2020 and 2021). With regard to the full study: The cohort comprised two women and a few men aged 18 to 49 years. For each donor, three plates each were used for CD4 naive and CD4 memory, two plates were used for CD8 naive, and one plate was used for CD8 memory. Blood TCR repertoires of a handful of healthy adults were deeply sequenced to estimate repertoire size and the extent of clonotype sharing between individuals. To increase sequencing depth and limit assay-specific biases, different laboratories used diverse techniques to prepare libraries and sequence TCR repertoires. Leukapheresis yielded between about 0.94 and 8.9 billion PBMCs per donor. The full study reports these points: Incomplete sequencing was indicated by rarefaction of sorted-subset datasets, despite the large sequencing depth. Clonotypes shared by all four sorted-subset donors showed higher generation probabilities than non-shared clonotypes. Sharing across several donors was observed for around 4.8% of naive CD4, 3.5% of naive CD8, 2% to 2.5% of memory CD4, and less than 0.45% of memory CD8 clonotypes. Only blood was sampled, and tissue TCR repertoires likely differ from those in blood. Naive subsets generally had larger estimated clonotype richness than memory subsets did. Because the study included a small number of donors, the genetic and exposure-history diversity represented was limited. Pairwise subsampling led to the expectation that sequencing depth would affect the degree of clonotype sharing among donors.

TCR CDR3 regions were amplified from genomic DNA by multiplex PCR using the deep immunoSEQ assay. Extracted genomic DNA from each cell subset was distributed evenly across all wells of several immunoSEQ 96-well plates, and each plate was treated as a replicate. For sorted subsets, about 0.2 ug genomic DNA, equal to 30,000 or so T cell genomes, was loaded into each replicate PCR. Purified libraries were quantified with a Qubit 3.0 fluorometer, sized on a Bioanalyzer 2100, and re-quantified with the KAPA Library Quantification kit. Every immunoSEQ 96-well plate was sequenced on a separate single-read 150-cycle Illumina NextSeq 550 flow cell. The study's processing was this. Because the immunoSEQ output held only junctional sequences and lacked quality scores, the filtering could not match the filtering applied to full-length reads. To assign V/J genes and CDR3, sequences were annotated using PyIR, a Python wrapper for IgBLAST v1.9, with IMGT germline references. Reads with weak V/J assignments (E-value above 1e-6), missing CDR3, stop codons, out-of-frame junctions, or ambiguous translated residues were removed. V3J clonotypes were defined as sequences sharing the same inferred V gene, J gene, and CDR3 amino acid sequence. Percentage overlap between repertoires was computed as shared unique clonotypes divided by the size of the smaller repertoire. RTK rarefaction, the Chao1 estimator, and Recon v2.1 estimates of unobserved clonotypes were used to assess repertoire richness. For all TCRbeta clonotypes obtained by the gDNA method from several donors, generation probabilities were computed with OLGA. Drawn from immuneACCESS, this table holds only the in-frame rearrangements with V and J called that TCRdb kept. Clones are partly lost; checked studies trace under half to an unresolved V gene and leave the rest unexplained. D and trimming were read from the DNA, whereas the V and J calls and clone size are those reported in that table. The sample table holds roughly 2,000,000 clones, of which about 95% were seen once. 0.9% to 1.5% of the sample belongs to the ten largest clones.

In regard to this clone: This clone's antigen is unknown. No qualities accompany the bases; no much larger clone lies one base away.

CDR1 and CDR2 were assigned from the germline V gene (reference sequence) as SEHNR and FQNEAQ. Trimming at the junction amounts to 4 bases on V and 6 bases on J, and the germline ends lie 21 bases apart. Taken from cysteine to phenylalanine, the CDR3 has 17 residues. Here the CDR3 DNA is all that survives: 51 bases in frame from base 1. For the CD8 naive samples, CD45RO-negative cells were positively selected for CCR7, yielding a CD45RA+CCR7+ population from which TemRA cells were excluded. The donors were healthy, HIV-negative adults who had no recently reported acute infections or vaccinations. Only Caucasian adults living in Nashville, Tennessee, USA were represented among the donors. Blood was obtained by leukapheresis, after which PBMCs were separated by Ficoll-Histopaque density gradient centrifugation and cryopreserved in liquid nitrogen vapor phase. Analytical flow cytometry was used to check the purity and quantity of each magnetically sorted T cell population. Genomic DNA was isolated from each sorted fraction and quantified by UV absorbance on a Nanodrop 2000c.

This TCR derives from a man aged 18-30 years in good health. The sequenced material came from naive CD8+ T cells sorted from blood. Sample cell subset or site, as interpreted from the label and publication: CD45RA+CCR7+. The chain is assembled from TRBV7-9 and TRBJ2-2; the D segment could be TRBD1, given 5 matching bases. The CDR3 protein: CASSSPKVTVAAGELFF. The DNA sequence is TGTGCCAGCAGCTCGCCCAAAGTGACAGTTGCCGCCGGGGAGCTGTTTTTT. The full variable domain, completed from the reference TRBV7-9 and TRBJ2-2 proteins outside the CDR3, reads DTGVSQNPRHKITKRGQNVTFRCDPISEHNRLYWYRQTLGQGPEFLTYFQNEAQLEKSRLLSDRFSAERPKGSFSTLEIQRTEQGDSAMYLCASSSPKVTVAAGELFFGEGSRLTVL.